This is a list of T cell receptor beta chains from one sample in a study of T cell responses to AZD1222 COVID-19 vaccine. Sequenced by immunoSEQ multiplex PCR; TCRdb stores in-frame clones only, minus some. This table has about 78,000 clones, around 90% appearing once. The source was peripheral blood, collected on day 0 of AZD1222 vaccination. The receptor set was obtained from an adult in good health. CDR3s include the opening cysteine and the closing phenylalanine or tryptophan. The D gene is left open where the match is weak. Not every row has a clone size; where given, it reads once, few, many or a size class.

V gene: TRBV5-4
CDR3 length: 17
D gene: TRBD2
clone size: -
J gene: TRBJ2-5
CDR3 protein: CASRHLAGGRGKETQYF
CDR3 DNA: TGTGCCAGCAGACACCTAGCGGGAGGGCGGGGTAAAGAGACCCAGTACTTC

V gene: TRBV7-9
CDR3 length: 15
D gene: TRBD2
clone size: few
J gene: TRBJ2-3
CDR3 protein: CASSLEGGPTDTQYF
CDR3 DNA: TGTGCCAGCAGCTTAGAGGGAGGGCCAACAGATACGCAGTATTTT

V gene: TRBV5-5
CDR3 length: 14
D gene: -
clone size: -
J gene: TRBJ1-1
CDR3 protein: CASSWAGFDTEAFF
CDR3 DNA: TGTGCCAGCAGCTGGGCAGGGTTCGACACTGAAGCTTTCTTT

V gene: TRBV9
CDR3 length: 15
D gene: TRBD1
clone size: -
J gene: TRBJ1-6
CDR3 protein: CASSVTGVGNSPLHF
CDR3 DNA: TGTGCCAGCAGCGTTACAGGGGTGGGAAATTCACCCCTCCACTTT

V gene: TRBV30
CDR3 length: 12
D gene: -
clone size: -
J gene: TRBJ1-1
CDR3 protein: CAWSVGQFEAFF
CDR3 DNA: TGTGCCTGGAGTGTTGGACAGTTCGAAGCTTTCTTT

V gene: TRBV4-2
CDR3 length: 15
D gene: -
clone size: once
J gene: TRBJ1-5
CDR3 protein: CASSQDVGVNQPQHF
CDR3 DNA: TGTGCCAGCAGCCAAGACGTGGGGGTGAATCAGCCCCAGCATTTT

V gene: TRBV7-2
CDR3 length: 14
D gene: -
clone size: -
J gene: TRBJ2-1
CDR3 protein: CASSLAPTEGEQFF
CDR3 DNA: TGTGCCAGCAGCTTAGCGCCCACCGAGGGTGAGCAGTTCTTC

V gene: TRBV6-5
CDR3 length: 15
D gene: TRBD2
clone size: -
J gene: TRBJ2-1
CDR3 protein: CASRSLAAPYNEQFF
CDR3 DNA: TGTGCCAGCAGATCACTAGCGGCCCCCTACAATGAGCAGTTCTTC

V gene: TRBV6-2/TRBV6-3
CDR3 length: 12
D gene: -
clone size: -
J gene: TRBJ1-1
CDR3 protein: CASSYSGRKAFF
CDR3 DNA: TGTGCCAGCAGTTATTCCGGGAGAAAAGCTTTCTTT

V gene: TRBV4-1
CDR3 length: 16
D gene: -
clone size: -
J gene: TRBJ1-6
CDR3 protein: CASSQVRTSENSPLHF
CDR3 DNA: TGCGCCAGCAGCCAAGTCAGGACTTCGGAGAATTCACCCCTCCACTTT

V gene: TRBV7-9
CDR3 length: 17
D gene: -
clone size: -
J gene: TRBJ2-3
CDR3 protein: CASSGYRDSISTDTQYF
CDR3 DNA: TGTGCCAGCAGCGGATACAGGGACTCCATTAGCACAGATACGCAGTATTTT

V gene: TRBV18
CDR3 length: 16
D gene: -
clone size: -
J gene: TRBJ1-6
CDR3 protein: CASSPPGGHQLTPLHF
CDR3 DNA: TGTGCCAGCTCACCACCAGGGGGGCATCAACTGACACCCCTCCACTTT

V gene: TRBV10-3
CDR3 length: 14
D gene: TRBD1
clone size: -
J gene: TRBJ2-7
CDR3 protein: CAISESPGQGAQYF
CDR3 DNA: TGTGCCATCAGTGAGTCCCCCGGACAGGGGGCACAGTACTTC

V gene: TRBV4-3
CDR3 length: 15
D gene: -
clone size: once
J gene: TRBJ2-3
CDR3 protein: CASSPTRVPTDTQYF
CDR3 DNA: TGCGCCAGCAGCCCGACCAGGGTCCCCACAGATACGCAGTATTTT

V gene: TRBV5-6
CDR3 length: 15
D gene: -
clone size: -
J gene: TRBJ1-2
CDR3 protein: CASSLFGGRDYGYTF
CDR3 DNA: TGTGCCAGCAGCTTGTTTGGGGGGCGCGACTATGGCTACACCTTC

V gene: TRBV7-3
CDR3 length: 13
D gene: -
clone size: -
J gene: TRBJ2-7
CDR3 protein: CASSSGPSYEQYF
CDR3 DNA: TGTGCCAGCAGCTCCGGACCCTCCTACGAGCAGTACTTC

V gene: TRBV9
CDR3 length: 15
D gene: -
clone size: -
J gene: TRBJ1-6
CDR3 protein: CASSPQGLGNSPLHF
CDR3 DNA: TGTGCCAGCAGCCCACAGGGTTTAGGGAATTCACCCCTCCACTTT

V gene: TRBV6-2/TRBV6-3
CDR3 length: 14
D gene: -
clone size: few
J gene: TRBJ2-2
CDR3 protein: CASSRSGDTGELFF
CDR3 DNA: TGTGCCAGCAGTCGTTCAGGGGACACCGGGGAGCTGTTTTTT

V gene: TRBV7-2
CDR3 length: 17
D gene: -
clone size: -
J gene: TRBJ2-6
CDR3 protein: CASSLSHLFTGANVLTF
CDR3 DNA: TGTGCCAGCAGCTTATCCCACCTGTTTACTGGGGCCAACGTCCTGACTTTC

V gene: TRBV5-1
CDR3 length: 14
D gene: -
clone size: -
J gene: TRBJ1-2
CDR3 protein: CASRPRQDAYGYTF
CDR3 DNA: TGCGCCAGCAGACCTAGACAGGATGCCTATGGCTACACCTTC

V gene: TRBV9
CDR3 length: 15
D gene: -
clone size: -
J gene: TRBJ1-2
CDR3 protein: CASSVGTLDNYGYTF
CDR3 DNA: TGTGCCAGCAGCGTAGGGACTTTGGATAACTATGGCTACACCTTC

V gene: TRBV20-1
CDR3 length: 13
D gene: -
clone size: -
J gene: TRBJ2-7
CDR3 protein: CSASSGGGNEQYF
CDR3 DNA: TGCAGTGCTAGTTCTGGGGGCGGGAACGAGCAGTACTTC

V gene: TRBV9
CDR3 length: 14
D gene: TRBD1
clone size: -
J gene: TRBJ1-1
CDR3 protein: CASSVQGADTEAFF
CDR3 DNA: TGTGCCAGCAGCGTACAGGGGGCAGACACTGAAGCTTTCTTT

V gene: TRBV24-1
CDR3 length: 14
D gene: -
clone size: -
J gene: TRBJ1-4
CDR3 protein: CATSEGGTNEKLFF
CDR3 DNA: TGTGCCACCAGCGAGGGGGGAACTAATGAAAAACTGTTTTTT

V gene: TRBV14
CDR3 length: 16
D gene: -
clone size: -
J gene: TRBJ2-2
CDR3 protein: CASSPHSAANTGELFF
CDR3 DNA: TGTGCCAGCAGCCCCCACTCGGCGGCGAACACCGGGGAGCTGTTTTTT

V gene: TRBV5-1
CDR3 length: 14
D gene: TRBD1
clone size: -
J gene: TRBJ1-4
CDR3 protein: CASHSGQGNEKLFF
CDR3 DNA: TGCGCCAGCCACTCGGGACAGGGAAATGAAAAACTGTTTTTT

V gene: TRBV5-6
CDR3 length: 16
D gene: -
clone size: -
J gene: TRBJ2-3
CDR3 protein: CASSFPGANNRDTQYF
CDR3 DNA: TGTGCCAGCAGCTTCCCCGGGGCTAACAACAGAGATACGCAGTATTTT

V gene: TRBV7-3
CDR3 length: 14
D gene: -
clone size: -
J gene: TRBJ1-1
CDR3 protein: CASSLRSDHTEAFF
CDR3 DNA: TGTGCCAGCAGCTTAAGGTCCGATCACACTGAAGCTTTCTTT

V gene: TRBV27
CDR3 length: 19
D gene: TRBD2
clone size: -
J gene: TRBJ2-7
CDR3 protein: CASSFFPGVAGPQAREQYF
CDR3 DNA: TGTGCCAGCAGTTTTTTTCCCGGGGTAGCGGGACCCCAGGCGAGGGAGCAGTACTTC

V gene: TRBV28
CDR3 length: 17
D gene: TRBD1
clone size: once
J gene: TRBJ2-7
CDR3 protein: CASSLPLPTGGVYEQYF
CDR3 DNA: TGTGCCAGCAGTTTACCCCTTCCCACAGGGGGCGTCTACGAGCAGTACTTC

V gene: TRBV19
CDR3 length: 15
D gene: TRBD1
clone size: -
J gene: TRBJ2-7
CDR3 protein: CASSIGQGWSYEQYF
CDR3 DNA: TGTGCCAGTAGTATAGGACAGGGGTGGTCCTACGAGCAGTACTTC

V gene: TRBV14
CDR3 length: 12
D gene: -
clone size: -
J gene: TRBJ2-7
CDR3 protein: CASSQTRNEQYF
CDR3 DNA: TGTGCCAGCAGCCAAACGCGTAACGAGCAGTACTTC

V gene: TRBV9
CDR3 length: 15
D gene: TRBD2
clone size: -
J gene: TRBJ2-3
CDR3 protein: CASSPTGAAGGLQYF
CDR3 DNA: TGTGCCAGCAGCCCTACCGGAGCAGCGGGAGGCCTGCAGTATTTT

V gene: TRBV29-1
CDR3 length: 16
D gene: TRBD2
clone size: -
J gene: TRBJ2-7
CDR3 protein: CSVEDPLAGVRGEQYF
CDR3 DNA: TGCAGCGTTGAAGATCCTCTAGCGGGAGTAAGGGGCGAGCAGTACTTC

V gene: TRBV7-8
CDR3 length: 13
D gene: -
clone size: -
J gene: TRBJ1-1
CDR3 protein: CASSFPGLREAFF
CDR3 DNA: TGTGCCAGCAGCTTCCCCGGGCTCCGTGAAGCTTTCTTT

V gene: TRBV6-1
CDR3 length: 15
D gene: -
clone size: once
J gene: TRBJ2-3
CDR3 protein: CASSSRQADTDTQYF
CDR3 DNA: TGTGCCAGCAGTTCACGACAGGCCGACACGGATACGCAGTATTTT

V gene: TRBV5-1
CDR3 length: 16
D gene: TRBD2
clone size: -
J gene: TRBJ2-3
CDR3 protein: CASSLASGRLTDTQYF
CDR3 DNA: TGCGCCAGCAGCTTAGCTAGCGGGAGGCTCACAGATACGCAGTATTTT

V gene: TRBV5-5
CDR3 length: 14
D gene: -
clone size: -
J gene: TRBJ1-4
CDR3 protein: CASTSRPTNEKLFF
CDR3 DNA: TGTGCCAGCACTAGTCGGCCAACTAATGAAAAACTGTTTTTT

V gene: TRBV28
CDR3 length: 15
D gene: -
clone size: -
J gene: TRBJ1-5
CDR3 protein: CATKTWGRSNQPQHF
CDR3 DNA: TGTGCCACCAAAACATGGGGTAGGAGCAATCAGCCCCAGCATTTT

V gene: TRBV5-6
CDR3 length: 15
D gene: -
clone size: -
J gene: TRBJ1-2
CDR3 protein: CASSSWGEENYGYTF
CDR3 DNA: TGTGCCAGCAGCTCCTGGGGGGAAGAAAACTATGGCTACACCTTC

V gene: TRBV6-6
CDR3 length: 15
D gene: -
clone size: -
J gene: TRBJ1-4
CDR3 protein: CASSYSRQTNEKLFF
CDR3 DNA: TGTGCCAGCAGTTACTCGCGGCAGACTAATGAAAAACTGTTTTTT

V gene: TRBV21-1
CDR3 length: 14
D gene: -
clone size: -
J gene: TRBJ2-1
CDR3 protein: CASSKGFWADEQFF
CDR3 DNA: TGTGCCAGCAGCAAAGGTTTTTGGGCGGATGAGCAGTTCTTC